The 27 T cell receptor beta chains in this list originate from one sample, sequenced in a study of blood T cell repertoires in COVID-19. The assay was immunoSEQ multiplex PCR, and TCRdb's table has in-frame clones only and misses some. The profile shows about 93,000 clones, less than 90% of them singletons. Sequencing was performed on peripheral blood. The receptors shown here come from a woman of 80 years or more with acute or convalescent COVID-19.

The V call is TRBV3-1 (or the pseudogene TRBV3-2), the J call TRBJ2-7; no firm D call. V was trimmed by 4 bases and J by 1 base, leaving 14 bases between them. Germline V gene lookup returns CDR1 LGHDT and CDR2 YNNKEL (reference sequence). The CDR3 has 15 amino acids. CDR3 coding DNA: TGTGCCAGCAGCCTCTACCCTGCGTTTTCCTACGAGCAGTACTTC. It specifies CASSLYPAFSYEQYF.

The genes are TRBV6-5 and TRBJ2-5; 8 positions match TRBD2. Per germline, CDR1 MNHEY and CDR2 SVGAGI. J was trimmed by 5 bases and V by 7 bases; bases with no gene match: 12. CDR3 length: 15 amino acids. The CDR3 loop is CASNPSGGLVETQYF. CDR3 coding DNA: TGTGCCAGCAACCCCAGCGGGGGCCTTGTCGAGACCCAGTACTTC.

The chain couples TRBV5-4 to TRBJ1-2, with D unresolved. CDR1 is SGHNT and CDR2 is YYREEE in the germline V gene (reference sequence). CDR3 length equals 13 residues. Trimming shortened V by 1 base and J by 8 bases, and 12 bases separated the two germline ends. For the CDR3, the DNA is TGTGCCAGCAGCTTGATCGGGGTTAACGGCTACACCTTC. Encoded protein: CASSLIGVNGYTF.

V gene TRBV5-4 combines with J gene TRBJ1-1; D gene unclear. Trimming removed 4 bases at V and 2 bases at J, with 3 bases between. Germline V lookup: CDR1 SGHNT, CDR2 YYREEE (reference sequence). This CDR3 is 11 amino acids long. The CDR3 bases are TGTGCCAGCAGCCGTAACACTGAAGCTTTCTTT. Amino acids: CASSRNTEAFF.

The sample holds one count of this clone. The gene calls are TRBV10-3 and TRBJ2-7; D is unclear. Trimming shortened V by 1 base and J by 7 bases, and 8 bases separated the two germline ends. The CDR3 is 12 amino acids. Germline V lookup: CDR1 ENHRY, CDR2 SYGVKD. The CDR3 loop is CAISEYGWEQYF. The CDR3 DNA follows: TGTGCCATCAGTGAGTATGGCTGGGAGCAGTACTTC.

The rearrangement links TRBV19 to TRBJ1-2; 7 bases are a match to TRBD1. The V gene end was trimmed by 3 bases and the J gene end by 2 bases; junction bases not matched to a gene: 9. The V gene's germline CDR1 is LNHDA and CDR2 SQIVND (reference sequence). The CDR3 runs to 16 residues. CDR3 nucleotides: TGTGCCAGTAGTATGACCCGGGCAGGGGGGAACTATGGCTACACCTTC. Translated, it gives CASSMTRAGGNYGYTF.

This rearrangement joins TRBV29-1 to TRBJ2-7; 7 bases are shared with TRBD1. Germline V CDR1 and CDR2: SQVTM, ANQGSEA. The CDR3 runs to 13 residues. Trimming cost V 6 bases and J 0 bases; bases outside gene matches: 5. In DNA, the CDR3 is TGCAGCGTGTGGGACAGATCCTCCTACGAGCAGTACTTC. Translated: CSVWDRSSYEQYF.

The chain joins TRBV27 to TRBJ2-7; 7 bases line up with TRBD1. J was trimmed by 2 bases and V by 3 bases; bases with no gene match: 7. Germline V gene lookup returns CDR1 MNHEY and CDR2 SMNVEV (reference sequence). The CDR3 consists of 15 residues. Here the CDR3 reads CASSFRQGMAYEQYF. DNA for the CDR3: TGTGCCAGCAGTTTTCGACAGGGAATGGCCTACGAGCAGTACTTC.

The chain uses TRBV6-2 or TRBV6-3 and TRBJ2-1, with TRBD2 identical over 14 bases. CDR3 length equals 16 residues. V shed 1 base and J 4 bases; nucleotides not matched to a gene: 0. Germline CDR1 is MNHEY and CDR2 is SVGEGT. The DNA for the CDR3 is TGTGCCAGCAGTTACTGGACTAGCGGGGGGTACAATGAGCAGTTCTTC. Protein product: CASSYWTSGGYNEQFF.

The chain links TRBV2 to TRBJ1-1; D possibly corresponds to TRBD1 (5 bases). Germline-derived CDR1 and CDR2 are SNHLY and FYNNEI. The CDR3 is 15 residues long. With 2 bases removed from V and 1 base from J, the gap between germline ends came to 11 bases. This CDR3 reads CASSETGQANTEAFF. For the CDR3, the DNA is TGTGCCAGCAGTGAAACCGGACAAGCGAACACTGAAGCTTTCTTT. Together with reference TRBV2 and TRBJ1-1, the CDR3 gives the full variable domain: EPEVTQTPSHQVTQMGQEVILRCVPISNHLYFYWYRQILGQKVEFLVSFYNNEISEKSEIFDDQFSVERPDGSNFTLKIRSTKLEDSAMYFCASSETGQANTEAFFGQGTRLTVV.

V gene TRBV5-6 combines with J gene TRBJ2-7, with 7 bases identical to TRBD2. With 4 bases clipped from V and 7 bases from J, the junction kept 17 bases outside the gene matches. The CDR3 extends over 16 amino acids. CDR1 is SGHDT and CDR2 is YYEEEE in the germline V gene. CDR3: CASSNRRGNYPTEQYF. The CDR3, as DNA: TGTGCCAGCAGCAACCGGCGGGGGAATTATCCTACGGAGCAGTACTTC.

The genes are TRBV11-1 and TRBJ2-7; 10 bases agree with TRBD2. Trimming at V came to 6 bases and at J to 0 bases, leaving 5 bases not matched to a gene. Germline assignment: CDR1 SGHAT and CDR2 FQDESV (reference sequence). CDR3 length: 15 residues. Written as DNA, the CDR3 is TGTGCCAGCAGATTGAGCGGGGGGGCCTCCTACGAGCAGTACTTC. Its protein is CASRLSGGASYEQYF.

CDR3 loop: CSARAGGEQYF. In DNA form, the CDR3 reads TGCAGTGCTAGGGCAGGGGGCGAGCAGTACTTC. The chain employs TRBV20-1 and TRBJ2-7; TRBD1 matches 7 bases. V was clipped by 3 bases and J by 6 bases; unmatched bases: 2. Per the germline V gene, CDR1 is DFQATT and CDR2 is SNEGSKA (reference sequence). The CDR3 extends over 11 amino acids.

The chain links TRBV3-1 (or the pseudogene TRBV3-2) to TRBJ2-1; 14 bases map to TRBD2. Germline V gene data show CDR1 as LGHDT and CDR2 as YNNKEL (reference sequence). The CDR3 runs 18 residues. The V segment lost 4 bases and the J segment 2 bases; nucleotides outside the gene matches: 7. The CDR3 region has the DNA TGTGCCAGCAGCCCCCGACTAGCGGGGGGGCTTCCCTACAATGAGCAGTTCTTC. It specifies CASSPRLAGGLPYNEQFF.

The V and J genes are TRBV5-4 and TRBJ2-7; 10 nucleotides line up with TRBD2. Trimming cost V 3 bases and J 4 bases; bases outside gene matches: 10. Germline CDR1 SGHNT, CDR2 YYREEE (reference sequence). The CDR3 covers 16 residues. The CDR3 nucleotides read TGTGCCAGCAGCTGGAGCGTAGCGGGGGGTAGGTACGAGCAGTACTTC. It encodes CASSWSVAGGRYEQYF. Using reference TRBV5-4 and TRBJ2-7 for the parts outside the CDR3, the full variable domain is ETGVTQSPTHLIKTRGQQVTLRCSSQSGHNTVSWYQQALGQGPQFIFQYYREEENGRGNFPPRFSGLQFPNYSSELNVNALELDDSALYLCASSWSVAGGRYEQYFGPGTRLTVT.

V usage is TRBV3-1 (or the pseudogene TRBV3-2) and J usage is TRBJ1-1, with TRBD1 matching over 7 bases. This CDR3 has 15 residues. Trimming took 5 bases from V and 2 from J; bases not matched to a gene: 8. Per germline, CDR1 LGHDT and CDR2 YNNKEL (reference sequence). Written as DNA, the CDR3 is TGTGCCAGCAGCGGCAGGGGGTCGGTCAACACTGAAGCTTTCTTT. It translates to CASSGRGSVNTEAFF.

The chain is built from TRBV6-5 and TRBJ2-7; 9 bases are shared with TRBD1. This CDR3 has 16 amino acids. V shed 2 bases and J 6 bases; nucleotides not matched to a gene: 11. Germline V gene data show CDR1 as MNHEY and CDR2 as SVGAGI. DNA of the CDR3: TGTGCCAGCAGTTACCTCCCCCCGGGACAGGGATCCGAGCAGTACTTC. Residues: CASSYLPPGQGSEQYF.

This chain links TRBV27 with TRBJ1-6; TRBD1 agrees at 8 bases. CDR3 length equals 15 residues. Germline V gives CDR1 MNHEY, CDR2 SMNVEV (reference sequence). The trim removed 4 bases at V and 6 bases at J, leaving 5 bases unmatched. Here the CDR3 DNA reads TGTGCCAGCAGTTCGACAGGGGATCGTAATTCACCCCTCCACTTT. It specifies CASSSTGDRNSPLHF.

The CDR3: CASSDWAATYEQYF. The DNA of the CDR3 is TGTGCCAGCAGTGATTGGGCAGCAACCTACGAGCAGTACTTC. V is TRBV6-1 and J is TRBJ2-7; no reliable D call. Germline V gene sequence: CDR1 MNHNS, CDR2 SASEGT. Trimming left V 3 bases short and J 2 bases short, with 11 bases between. This CDR3 has 14 amino acids.

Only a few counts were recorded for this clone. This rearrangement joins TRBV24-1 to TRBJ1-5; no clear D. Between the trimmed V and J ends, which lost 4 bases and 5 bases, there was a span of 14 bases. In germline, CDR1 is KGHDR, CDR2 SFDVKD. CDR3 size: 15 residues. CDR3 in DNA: TGTGCCACCAGTGACCCTACTGTTTCGGATCAGCCCCAGCATTTT. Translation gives CATSDPTVSDQPQHF.

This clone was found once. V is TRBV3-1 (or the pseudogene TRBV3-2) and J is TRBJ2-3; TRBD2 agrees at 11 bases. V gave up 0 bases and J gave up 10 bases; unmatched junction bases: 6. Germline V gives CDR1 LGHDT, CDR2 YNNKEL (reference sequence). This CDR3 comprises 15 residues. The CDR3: CASSQDLAGGRPQYF. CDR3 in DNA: TGTGCCAGCAGCCAAGATCTAGCGGGGGGCCGTCCGCAGTATTTT.

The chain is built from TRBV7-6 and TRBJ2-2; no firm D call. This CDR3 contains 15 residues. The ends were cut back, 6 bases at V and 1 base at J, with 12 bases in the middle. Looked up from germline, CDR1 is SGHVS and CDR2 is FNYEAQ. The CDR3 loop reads CASSPLAGNTGELFF. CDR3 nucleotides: TGTGCCAGCAGTCCGTTGGCAGGGAACACCGGGGAGCTGTTTTTT. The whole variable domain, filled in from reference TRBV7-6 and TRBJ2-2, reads GAGVSQSPRYKVTKRGQDVALRCDPISGHVSLYWYRQALGQGPEFLTYFNYEAQQDKSGLPNDRFSAERPEGSISTLTIQRTEQRDSAMYRCASSPLAGNTGELFFGEGSRLTVL.

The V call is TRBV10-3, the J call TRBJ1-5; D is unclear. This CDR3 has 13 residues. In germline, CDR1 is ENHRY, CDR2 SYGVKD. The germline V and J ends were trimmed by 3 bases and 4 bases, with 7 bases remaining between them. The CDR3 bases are TGTGCCATCAGTGAAGTAGAGAATCAGCCCCAGCATTTT. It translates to CAISEVENQPQHF.

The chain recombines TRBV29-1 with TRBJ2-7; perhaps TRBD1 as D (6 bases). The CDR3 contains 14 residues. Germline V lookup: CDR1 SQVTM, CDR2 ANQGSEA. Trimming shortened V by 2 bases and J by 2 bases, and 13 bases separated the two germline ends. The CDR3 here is CSVESRTETYEQYF. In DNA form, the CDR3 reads TGCAGCGTTGAATCTCGGACAGAAACCTACGAGCAGTACTTC.

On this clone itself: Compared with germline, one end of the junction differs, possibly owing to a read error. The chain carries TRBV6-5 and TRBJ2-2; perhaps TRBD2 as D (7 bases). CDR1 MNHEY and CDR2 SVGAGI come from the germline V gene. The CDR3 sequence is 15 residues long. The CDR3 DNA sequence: TGTGCCAGCAGATACTCCCGGGGGGCAACCGGGGAGCTGTTTTTT. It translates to CASRYSRGATGELFF.

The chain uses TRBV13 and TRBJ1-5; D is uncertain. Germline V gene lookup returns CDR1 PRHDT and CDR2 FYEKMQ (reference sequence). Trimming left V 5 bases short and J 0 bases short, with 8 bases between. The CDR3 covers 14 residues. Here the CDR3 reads CASSKYNSNQPQHF. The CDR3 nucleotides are TGTGCCAGCAGCAAATACAATAGCAATCAGCCCCAGCATTTT.

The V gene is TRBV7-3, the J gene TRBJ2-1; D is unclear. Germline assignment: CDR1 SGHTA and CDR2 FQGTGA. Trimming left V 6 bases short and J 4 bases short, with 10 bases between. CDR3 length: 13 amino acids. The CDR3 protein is CASSRSLYNEQFF. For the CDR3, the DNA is TGTGCCAGCAGTAGATCCCTTTACAATGAGCAGTTCTTC.